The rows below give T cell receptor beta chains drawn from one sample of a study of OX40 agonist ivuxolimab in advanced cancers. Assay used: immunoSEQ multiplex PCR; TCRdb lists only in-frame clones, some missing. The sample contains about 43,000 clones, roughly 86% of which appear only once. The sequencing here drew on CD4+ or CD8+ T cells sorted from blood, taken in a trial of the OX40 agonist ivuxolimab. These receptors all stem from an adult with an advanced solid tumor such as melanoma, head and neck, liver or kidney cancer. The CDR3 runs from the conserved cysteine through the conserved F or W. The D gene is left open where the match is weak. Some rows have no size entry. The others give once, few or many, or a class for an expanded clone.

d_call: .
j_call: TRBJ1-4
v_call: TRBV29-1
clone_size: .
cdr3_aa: CSALLGSTNEKLFF
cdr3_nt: TGCAGCGCATTGCTGGGATCAACTAATGAAAAACTGTTTTTT

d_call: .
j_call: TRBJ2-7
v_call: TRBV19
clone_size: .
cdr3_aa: CASSTPSPGTYEQYF
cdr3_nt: TGTGCCAGTAGTACCCCATCCCCCGGGACCTACGAGCAGTACTTC

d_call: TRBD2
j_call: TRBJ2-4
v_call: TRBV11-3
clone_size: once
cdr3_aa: CASSRGVNGIQYF
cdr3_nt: TGTGCCAGCAGCCGGGGGGTAAACGGCATTCAGTACTTC

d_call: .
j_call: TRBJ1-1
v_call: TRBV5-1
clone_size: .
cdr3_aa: CASMGLMDTEAFF
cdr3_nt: TGCGCCAGCATGGGGCTTATGGACACTGAAGCTTTCTTT

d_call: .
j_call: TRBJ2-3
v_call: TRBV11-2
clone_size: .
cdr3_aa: CASSFRAGSDTQYF
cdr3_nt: TGTGCCAGCAGCTTCAGGGCAGGGTCAGATACGCAGTATTTT

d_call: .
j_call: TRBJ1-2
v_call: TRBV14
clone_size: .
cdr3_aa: CASSPRQDDYGYTF
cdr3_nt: TGTGCCAGCAGCCCCCGACAGGACGACTATGGCTACACCTTC

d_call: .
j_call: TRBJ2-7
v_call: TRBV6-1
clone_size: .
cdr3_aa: CASSGTRPSKQYF
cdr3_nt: TGTGCCAGCAGTGGGACCCGACCAAGCAAGCAGTACTTC

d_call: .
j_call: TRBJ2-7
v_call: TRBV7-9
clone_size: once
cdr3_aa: CASSLTRVDEQYF
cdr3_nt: TGTGCCAGCAGCTTAACCAGGGTAGACGAGCAGTACTTC

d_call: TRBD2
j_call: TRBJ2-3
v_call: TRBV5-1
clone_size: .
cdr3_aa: CASSLKGLAGQGPTDTQYF
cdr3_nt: TGCGCCAGCAGCTTGAAAGGACTAGCGGGCCAGGGGCCCACAGATACGCAGTATTTT

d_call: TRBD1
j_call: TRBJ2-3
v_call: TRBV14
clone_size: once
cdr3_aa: CASSPHRGVDTQYF
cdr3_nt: TGTGCCAGCAGCCCTCACAGGGGCGTAGATACGCAGTATTTT

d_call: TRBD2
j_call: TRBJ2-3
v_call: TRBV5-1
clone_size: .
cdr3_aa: CASRDRGGTDTQYF
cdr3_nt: TGCGCCAGCAGAGATCGGGGGGGCACAGATACGCAGTATTTT

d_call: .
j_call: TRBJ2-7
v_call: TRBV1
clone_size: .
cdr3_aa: CTSSQDLGHYEQYF
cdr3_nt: TGCACCAGCAGCCAAGATCTTGGCCACTACGAGCAGTACTTC

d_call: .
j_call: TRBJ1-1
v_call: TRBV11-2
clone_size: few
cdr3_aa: CASSFGLGVNTEAFF
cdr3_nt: TGTGCCAGCAGCTTTGGGTTGGGGGTGAACACTGAAGCTTTCTTT

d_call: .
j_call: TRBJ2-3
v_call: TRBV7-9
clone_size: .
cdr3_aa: CASSLEQAADTQYF
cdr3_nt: TGTGCCAGCAGCTTAGAACAGGCGGCAGATACGCAGTATTTT

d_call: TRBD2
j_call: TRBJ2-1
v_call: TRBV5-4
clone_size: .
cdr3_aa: CASSGFGFTGTSGNEQFF
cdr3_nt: TGTGCCAGCAGTGGGTTTGGATTCACCGGGACTAGCGGGAATGAGCAGTTCTTC

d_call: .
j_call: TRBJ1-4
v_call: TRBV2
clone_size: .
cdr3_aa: CASSGTSNEKLFF
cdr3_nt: TGTGCCAGCAGTGGGACAAGTAATGAAAAACTGTTTTTT

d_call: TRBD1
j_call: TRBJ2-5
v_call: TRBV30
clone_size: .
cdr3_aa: CAWSGLGQGGGQYF
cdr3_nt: TGTGCCTGGAGTGGCCTCGGACAGGGAGGCGGCCAGTACTTC

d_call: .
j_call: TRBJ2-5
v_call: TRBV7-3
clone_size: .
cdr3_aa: CASSPRFGETQYF
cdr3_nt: TGTGCCAGCAGCCCTCGGTTTGGGGAGACCCAGTACTTC

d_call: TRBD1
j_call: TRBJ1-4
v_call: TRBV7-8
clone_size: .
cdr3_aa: CASSPPGQGNEKLFF
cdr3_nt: TGTGCCAGCAGCCCCCCGGGACAGGGGAATGAAAAACTGTTTTTT

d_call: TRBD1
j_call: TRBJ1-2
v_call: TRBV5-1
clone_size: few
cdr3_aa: CASSSGQGIGYTF
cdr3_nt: TGCGCCAGCAGCTCGGGACAGGGGATTGGCTACACCTTC

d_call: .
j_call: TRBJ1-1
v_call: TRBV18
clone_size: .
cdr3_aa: CASSPSENTEAFF
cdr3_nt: TGTGCCAGCTCACCAAGCGAGAACACTGAAGCTTTCTTT

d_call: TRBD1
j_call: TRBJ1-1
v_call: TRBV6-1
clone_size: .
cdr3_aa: CATDRGLRTNTEAFF
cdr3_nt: TGTGCCACCGACAGGGGATTGCGGACGAACACTGAAGCTTTCTTT

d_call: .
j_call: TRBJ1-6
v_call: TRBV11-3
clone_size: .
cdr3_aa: CATPPEYNSPLHF
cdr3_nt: TGTGCCACCCCGCCGGAGTATAATTCACCCCTCCACTTT

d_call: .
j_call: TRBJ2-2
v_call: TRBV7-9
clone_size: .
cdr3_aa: CASKDTPGELFF
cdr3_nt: TGTGCCAGCAAGGATACTCCCGGGGAGCTGTTTTTT

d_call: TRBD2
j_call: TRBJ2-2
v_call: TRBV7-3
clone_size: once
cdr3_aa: CASSPRSGVNTGELFF
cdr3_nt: TGTGCCAGCAGCCCACGTAGCGGGGTGAACACCGGGGAGCTGTTTTTT

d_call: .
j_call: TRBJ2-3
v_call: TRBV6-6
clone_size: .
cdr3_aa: CASSFGAGNTQYF
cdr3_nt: TGTGCCAGCAGTTTCGGGGCGGGGAATACGCAGTATTTT